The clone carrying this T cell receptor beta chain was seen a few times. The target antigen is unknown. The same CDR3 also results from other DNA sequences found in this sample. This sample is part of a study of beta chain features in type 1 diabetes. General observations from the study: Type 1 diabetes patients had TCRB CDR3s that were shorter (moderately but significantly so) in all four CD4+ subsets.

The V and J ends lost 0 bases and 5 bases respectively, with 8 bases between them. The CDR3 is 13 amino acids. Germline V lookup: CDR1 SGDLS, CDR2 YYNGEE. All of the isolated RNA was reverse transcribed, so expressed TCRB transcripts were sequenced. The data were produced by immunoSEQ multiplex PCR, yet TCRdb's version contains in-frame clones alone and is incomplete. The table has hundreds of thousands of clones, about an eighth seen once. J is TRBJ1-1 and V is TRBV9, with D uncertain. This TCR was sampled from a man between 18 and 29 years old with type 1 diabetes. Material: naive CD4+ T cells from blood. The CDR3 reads CASSVVWDTEAFF. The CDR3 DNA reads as TGTGCCAGCAGCGTAGTCTGGGATACTGAAGCTTTCTTT.